This TCR beta chain was sequenced for a study of patients and donors after allogeneic stem cell transplantation. V was pared by 4 bases and J by 0 bases, with 6 bases of the junction left unmatched. Germline CDR1 and CDR2: SQVTM and ANQGSEA. The CDR3 has 15 amino acids. Via MiXCR, TCRdb re-called the RT-PCR reads, giving one row per CDR3 protein. The sample lists 150,000 to 200,000 distinct CDR3 sequences, more than 35% occurring once. The source of this sequence is a human donor who was either an allogeneic HSCT recipient or a stem cell or donor lymphocyte infusion donor (not recorded which). It is not recorded whose cells these are; they may come from a transplant donor. Sequenced material: blood, either unsorted or a sorted T cell fraction (not recorded which). The chain links TRBV29-1 to TRBJ2-4, with 7 bases fitting TRBD2. The chain's CDR3 is CSVGEGLLAKNIQYF. CDR3 in DNA: TGCAGCGTTGGGGAGGGCCTCCTAGCCAAAAACATTCAGTACTTC.